This TCR beta chain was recovered during a study of cytomegalovirus exposure and HLA in healthy donors. Overall study context: Among about 179 million T cells, an earlier analysis found 117 million unique TCR beta sequences.

Germline V gene lookup returns CDR1 LGHNA and CDR2 YSLEER. V lost 4 bases to trimming and J lost 0 bases, with 13 bases between them. This CDR3 contains 15 residues. Primers for the PCR totalled 60 Vbeta and 13 Jbeta. Assay used: immunoSEQ multiplex PCR; TCRdb lists only in-frame clones, some missing. Of more than 150,000 clones listed, 80% to 85% were seen once; the top ten hold approximately 6.3%. As to this clone: What it binds is not known.

Findings and limits, study-wide: A likely sequencing artifact accounted for one observed cluster of highly shared sequence variants.

V gene TRBV4-3 combines with J gene TRBJ2-7; perhaps TRBD2 as D (7 bases). The material sequenced was PBMCs. The TCR was taken from a man between 35 and 55 years old in good health and CMV-seropositive. The CDR3: CASSLRRGPSYEQYF. The CDR3 DNA follows: TGCGCCAGCAGCCTACGGCGGGGGCCCTCCTACGAGCAGTACTTC.